This T cell receptor beta chain comes out of a study of graft-versus-host responses after intestinal transplantation. About the study: All recipients were given anti-thymocyte globulin induction, and tacrolimus and steroids were then administered for three to four years.

Per germline, CDR1 SGHRS and CDR2 YFSETQ. Trimming shortened V by 2 bases and J by 10 bases, and 16 bases separated the two germline ends. This CDR3 region has 14 residues. Turning to this clone: Its antigen is not identified.

Some clones are missing from TCRdb's copy, which holds only in-frame ones; the method was immunoSEQ multiplex PCR. The sample comprises around 110,000 clones, about nine tenths of which are singletons, and approximately 0.18% rests with the top ten. Study results and caveats: Graft-donor T cell macrochimerism coincided with high graft-versus-host to host-versus-graft clonal ratios in allografts. Declines in HvG clones occurring early post-transplant were associated with peak circulating GvH clone levels.

The TCR comes from a human donor who received an intestinal transplant. The input for sequencing was unstimulated CD4+ T cells sorted from spleen or lymph node cells, taken before intestinal transplant. The V gene is TRBV5-1, the J gene TRBJ2-1; tentatively, D is TRBD2 (6 bases). CDR3: CASSFAGQVGEQFF. CDR3 DNA: TGCGCCAGCAGCTTCGCGGGGCAAGTGGGCGAGCAGTTCTTC.